Following are 18 T cell receptor beta chains from one sample sequenced in a study of CD8 T cells in ankylosing spondylitis. A single record per CDR3 protein comes from TCRdb applying MiXCR to the 5' RACE reads. The sample contains around 300,000 distinct CDR3 sequences, 14% to 15% of which appear only once. What was sequenced was blood, either unsorted or a sorted T cell fraction (not recorded which). These receptors all stem from a male donor with ankylosing spondylitis or in good health (not recorded which).

This clonotype was recorded a few times. V and J are TRBV5-6 and TRBJ1-1, with TRBD1 matching over 8 bases. There are 14 residues in the CDR3. Unmatched junction bases numbered 7, after V lost 4 bases and J lost 5 bases. CDR1 is SGHDT and CDR2 is YYEEEE in the germline V gene. The CDR3 nucleotides are TGTGCCAGCAGCGGTCGGACAGGGAGGACTGAAGCTTTCTTT. Protein product: CASSGRTGRTEAFF.

The V gene is TRBV4-1, the J gene TRBJ2-3; 10 nucleotides agree with TRBD2. Trimming removed 4 bases from V and 5 bases from J; junction bases left unmatched: 12. The CDR3 is 17 amino acids. CDR1 and CDR2 from the germline V gene are MGHRA and YSYEKL. CDR3 amino acids: CASSLSGSGGAEDTQYF. The CDR3 nucleotides read TGCGCCAGCAGCCTAAGCGGGAGCGGGGGGGCAGAAGATACGCAGTATTTT.

This clonotype has a handful of counts. The CDR3 nucleotides are TGCGCCAGCAGCTTGGTATTATCAGGGAACACTGAAGCTTTCTTT. Translated: CASSLVLSGNTEAFF. The rearrangement links TRBV5-1 to TRBJ1-1; D remains unclear. CDR3 length equals 15 residues. Trimming left V 0 bases short and J 1 base short, with 10 bases between. Germline V lookup: CDR1 SGHRS, CDR2 YFSETQ. Full variable domain (outside the CDR3, taken from reference TRBV5-1 and TRBJ1-1): KAGVTQTPRYLIKTRGQQVTLSCSPISGHRSVSWYQQTPGQGLQFLFEYFSETQRNKGNFPGRFSGRQFSNSRSEMNVSTLELGDSALYLCASSLVLSGNTEAFFGQGTRLTVV.

This clonotype was observed at least ten times. The genes are TRBV12-3 or TRBV12-4 and TRBJ1-2; D remains ambiguous. The length of the CDR3 is 11 residues. Trimming stripped 7 bases from V and 0 bases from J, with 3 bases between. CDR3: CASTSNYGYTF. The CDR3 nucleotides read TGTGCCAGCACCTCTAACTATGGCTACACCTTC.

The chain links TRBV11-3 to TRBJ2-1; possible D gene TRBD2, 6 bases. The CDR3 is 17 amino acids. V was pared by 3 bases and J by 2 bases, with 17 bases between. The germline CDR1 and CDR2 sequences are SGHNT and YENEEA. This chain's CDR3 is CASSFKGGTSPYNEQFF. The CDR3 DNA reads as TGTGCCAGCAGCTTTAAAGGCGGGACCTCCCCCTACAATGAGCAGTTCTTC.

Only a few counts were recorded for this clonotype. This chain connects TRBV5-1 to TRBJ2-1; the D gene is possibly TRBD1 (5 bases). Germline V gene data show CDR1 as SGHRS and CDR2 as YFSETQ. The V end lost 2 bases, the J end lost 5 bases, and 8 bases lay between the germline ends. The CDR3 runs to 13 residues. The CDR3 reads CASSLQANNEQFF. The CDR3 bases are TGCGCCAGCAGCTTACAGGCGAACAATGAGCAGTTCTTC. Using reference TRBV5-1 and TRBJ2-1 for the parts outside the CDR3, the full variable domain is KAGVTQTPRYLIKTRGQQVTLSCSPISGHRSVSWYQQTPGQGLQFLFEYFSETQRNKGNFPGRFSGRQFSNSRSEMNVSTLELGDSALYLCASSLQANNEQFFGPGTRLTVL.

This clonotype is a singleton in its sample. The chain carries TRBV6-1 and TRBJ1-5; D is unresolved. CDR1 is MNHNS, CDR2 SASEGT, per germline. V lost 8 bases and J lost 1, with 9 bases in between. The CDR3 has 13 residues. The CDR3 nucleotides read TGTGCCAGCCGTGGGATGAGCAATCAGCCCCAGCATTTT. It specifies CASRGMSNQPQHF.

This chain connects TRBV3-1 to TRBJ2-7; D call uncertain. This CDR3 contains 11 residues. Germline CDR1 is LGHDT and CDR2 is YNNKEL (reference sequence). Deletions cut 1 base from V and 6 bases from J, with 4 bases between. The CDR3 here is CASSQGAEQYF. In DNA form, the CDR3 reads TGTGCCAGCAGCCAAGGCGCCGAGCAGTACTTC.

The chain joins TRBV7-9 to TRBJ1-4; D gene ambiguous. CDR1 is SEHNR and CDR2 is FQNEAQ in the germline V gene (reference sequence). Trimming pared 2 bases from V and 6 bases from J, leaving 10 bases between. This CDR3 has 14 residues. The CDR3 nucleotides read TGTGCCAGCAGCTTACATGGTGGTTATGAAAAACTGTTTTTT. Protein: CASSLHGGYEKLFF.

This clonotype has a handful of counts. This chain links TRBV9 with TRBJ2-7, with D maybe TRBD2 (6 bases). Germline V gene sequence: CDR1 SGDLS, CDR2 YYNGEE. V gave up 1 base and J gave up 2 bases, with 22 bases separating them. This CDR3 region has 18 residues. Written as DNA, the CDR3 is TGTGCCAGCAGCGTAAGCCCCGGGACTCCCGGGAAGGCCTACGAGCAGTACTTC. Protein: CASSVSPGTPGKAYEQYF.

In its sample, this clonotype was seen a few times. The rearrangement joins TRBV29-1 to TRBJ2-5; no clear D. The CDR3 is 13 amino acids. Per germline, CDR1 SQVTM and CDR2 ANQGSEA. V lost 1 base and J lost 5, with 11 bases in between. CDR3 bases: TGCAGCGTTGAAGCCAATAGCCGGGAGACCCAGTACTTC. This codes for CSVEANSRETQYF.

This clonotype was seen more than once but under ten times. This chain joins TRBV9 and TRBJ2-1; no reliable D call. Trimming stripped 0 bases from V and 0 bases from J, with 7 bases between. The germline V gene encodes CDR1 SGDLS and CDR2 YYNGEE. The length of the CDR3 is 15 residues. The CDR3 sequence is CASSVGVRSYNEQFF. The CDR3 nucleotides read TGTGCCAGCAGCGTAGGTGTTCGCTCCTACAATGAGCAGTTCTTC.

This sequence joins TRBV7-9 and TRBJ2-1; D assignment may be TRBD1 or TRBD2 (5 bases each). The CDR3 spans 16 residues. Germline V gene sequence: CDR1 SEHNR, CDR2 FQNEAQ (reference sequence). V was trimmed by 2 bases and J by 2 bases, leaving 13 bases between them. CDR3: CASSLSLPGPYNEQFF. CDR3 DNA: TGTGCCAGCAGCTTAAGTCTTCCGGGACCCTACAATGAGCAGTTCTTC.

This sequence joins TRBV12-3 or TRBV12-4 and TRBJ2-1; D is uncertain. The V end lost 6 bases, the J end lost 4 bases, and 16 bases lay between the germline ends. The length of the CDR3 is 15 residues. CDR3 sequence reads: CASSTRFGGYNEQFF. The CDR3 DNA reads as TGTGCCAGCAGCACGCGATTTGGTGGGTACAATGAGCAGTTCTTC.

This clonotype showed up just a few times. The rearrangement joins TRBV14 to TRBJ2-7; TRBD1 is a possible D gene (6 bases). Germline V gives CDR1 SGHDN, CDR2 FVKESK. Trimming took 3 bases from V and 5 from J, leaving 14 bases between them. This CDR3 is built from 14 residues. CDR3 bases: TGTGCCAGCAGCCACCAGGCGGACAGTCACGAGCAGTACTTC. Translated, it gives CASSHQADSHEQYF. The entire variable domain, with the rest obtained from reference TRBV14 and TRBJ2-7, is as follows: EAGVTQFPSHSVIEKGQTVTLRCDPISGHDNLYWYRRVMGKEIKFLLHFVKESKQDESGMPNNRFLAERTGGTYSTLKVQPAELEDSGVYFCASSHQADSHEQYFGPGTRLTVT.

This clonotype was observed a few times. The chain combines TRBV4-2 with TRBJ2-7; 7 bases align to TRBD1. Per the germline V gene, CDR1 is LGHNA and CDR2 is YNFKEQ. The CDR3 extends over 15 amino acids. Unmatched junction bases numbered 7, after V lost 1 base and J lost 4 bases. The CDR3 coding sequence is TGTGCCAGCAGCCAAGCAGGGACAGTCCGTTACGAGCAGTACTTC. Amino acids: CASSQAGTVRYEQYF.

This clonotype was seen only a few times. The gene calls are TRBV6-1 and TRBJ2-7; the D gene is possibly TRBD2 (5 bases). V lost 7 bases, J lost 3 bases, and 19 bases lay in between. This CDR3 region has 15 residues. Germline-derived CDR1 and CDR2 are MNHNS and SASEGT. The CDR3 coding sequence is TGTGCCAGCAACTTAAAGGGTAAGCGGATCTACGAGCAGTACTTC. Its translation is CASNLKGKRIYEQYF.

CDR3 amino acids: CASSLAGQGISGGYTF. In DNA, the CDR3 is TGCGCCAGCAGCTTGGCCGGGCAGGGAATTTCGGGAGGCTACACCTTC. The gene calls are TRBV5-1 and TRBJ1-2; possible D gene TRBD1, 5 bases. Germline-derived CDR1 and CDR2 are SGHRS and YFSETQ. CDR3 length: 16 residues. V shed 0 bases and J shed 8 bases, with 20 bases lying between them.